One and the same sample provided the 17 T cell receptor beta chains below, sequenced in a study of siplizumab effects on memory and regulatory T cells. Assay used: immunoSEQ multiplex PCR; TCRdb lists only in-frame clones, some missing. Among roughly 100,000 clones listed, nearly 95% were seen once. The source material was Tregs sorted from blood. These receptors were collected from a human donor in good health.

The chain joins TRBV18 to TRBJ1-2; D gene uncertain. Germline V gene lookup returns CDR1 KGHSH and CDR2 LQKENI. V dropped 2 bases and J dropped 2 bases, with 21 bases sitting between them. The CDR3 covers 18 residues. The CDR3 DNA reads TGTGCCAGCTCACCATCATTCCTGGCGGAAACTTCCAACTATGGCTACACCTTC. This gives the protein CASSPSFLAETSNYGYTF. Looking up the rest from reference TRBV18 and TRBJ1-2 gives the full variable domain: NAGVMQNPRHLVRRRGQEARLRCSPMKGHSHVYWYRQLPEEGLKFMVYLQKENIIDESGMPKERFSAEFPKEGPSILRIQQVVRGDSAAYFCASSPSFLAETSNYGYTFGSGTRLTVV.

The chain couples TRBV6-6 to TRBJ1-1; tentative D call: TRBD1 (6 bases). The CDR3 is made up of 14 amino acids. The germline gives CDR1 MNHNY, CDR2 SVGAGI (reference sequence). V was clipped by 6 bases and J by 7 bases, with 18 bases between them. CDR3 sequence: CASSRGSTGGEAFF. In nucleotides, the CDR3 is TGTGCCAGCAGCAGGGGTTCTACAGGTGGTGAAGCTTTCTTT.

V usage is TRBV6-9 and J usage is TRBJ2-7; 10 bases match TRBD2. The germline gives CDR1 MNHGY, CDR2 SVAAGI. V lost 1 base to trimming and J lost 7 bases; unmatched junction nucleotides: 13. This CDR3 is built from 17 residues. CDR3 region: CASSYLDLASGSKEQYF. The CDR3 nucleotides are TGTGCCAGCAGTTATTTGGATCTGGCTAGCGGGAGTAAAGAGCAGTACTTC.

This clone was seen only once. The genes are TRBV25-1 and TRBJ1-2; D is uncertain. Germline V gene sequence: CDR1 MGHDK, CDR2 SYGVNS. Trimming shortened V by 2 bases and J by 2 bases, and 9 bases separated the two germline ends. The CDR3 sequence is 14 residues long. The CDR3 sequence: CASSEEGGNYGYTF. CDR3 bases: TGTGCCAGCAGTGAAGAAGGAGGGAACTATGGCTACACCTTC.

This clone has more than one count but fewer than ten. The V call is TRBV4-1, the J call TRBJ1-2; D not certain. The CDR3 is made up of 16 amino acids. Trimming shortened V by 1 base and J by 1 base, and 13 bases separated the two germline ends. Per germline, CDR1 MGHRA and CDR2 YSYEKL. CDR3 loop: CASSQVSPRGNYGYTF. DNA of the CDR3: TGCGCCAGCAGCCAAGTGTCCCCGCGAGGTAACTATGGCTACACCTTC.

This chain connects TRBV18 to TRBJ2-7, with TRBD2 identical over 12 bases. Germline lookup yields CDR1 KGHSH and CDR2 LQKENI. This CDR3 has 18 amino acids. Losses at the gene ends were 6 bases for V and 4 bases for J; bases not matched to a gene: 16. The chain's CDR3 is CASSSLTGTSGQKYEQYF. Here the CDR3 DNA reads TGTGCCAGCTCCTCTCTAACCGGGACTAGCGGGCAAAAATACGAGCAGTACTTC.

This chain connects TRBV5-1 to TRBJ1-1, with unresolved D. CDR1 is SGHRS and CDR2 is YFSETQ in the germline V gene. The CDR3 length is 17 residues. V dropped 2 bases and J dropped 6 bases, with 23 bases sitting between them. This chain's CDR3 is CASSFDIGLGPKAEAFF. The CDR3 bases are TGCGCCAGCAGCTTCGATATAGGGCTCGGTCCGAAGGCTGAAGCTTTCTTT.

The rearrangement links TRBV5-1 to TRBJ2-4, with 8 bases that match TRBD1. Germline CDR1 is SGHRS and CDR2 is YFSETQ. This CDR3 comprises 16 residues. Germline trimming cut 3 bases from V and 4 bases from J; bases unmatched to any gene: 9. Written as DNA, the CDR3 is TGCGCCAGCAGCTACCTCGCGACAGGGGTGAAAAACATTCAGTACTTC. It codes for CASSYLATGVKNIQYF.

The chain has TRBV9 and TRBJ1-3; a weak D match, TRBD1 (5 bases). The V end was cut by 0 bases, the J end by 3 bases, with 10 bases between. Germline CDR1 reads SGDLS; CDR2 reads YYNGEE. This CDR3 spans 15 amino acids. The CDR3 coding sequence is TGTGCCAGCAGCGTAGCGGTGGGGCTTGGAAACACCATATATTTT. This gives the protein CASSVAVGLGNTIYF.

The chain recombines TRBV18 with TRBJ1-4; no firm D call. The CDR3 has 14 amino acids. V was shortened by 5 bases and J by 0 bases, with 7 bases between the two germline ends. In germline, CDR1 is KGHSH, CDR2 LQKENI. CDR3 loop: CASSGLSTNEKLFF. CDR3 nucleotide sequence: TGTGCCAGCTCAGGACTCTCAACTAATGAAAAACTGTTTTTT.

On this clone: The CDR3 does not close with the conserved phenylalanine or tryptophan, likely indicating a read error. The DNA is omitted, as the CDR3 cannot be located on it reliably, and the CDR3 follows TCRdb's listing. This rearrangement joins TRBV9 to TRBJ1-4; the table calls TRBD1, which could not be checked here. Germline V lookup: CDR1 SGDLS, CDR2 YYNGEE. Counting both end residues, the CDR3 totals 11 amino acids. The CDR3 sequence is CASSHQGGRVV.

The chain employs TRBV6-5 and TRBJ1-6; D may be TRBD1 (5 bases). V was pared by 6 bases and J by 7 bases, with 16 bases between. This CDR3 region has 15 residues. Germline CDR1 MNHEY, CDR2 SVGAGI. The CDR3: CASSREVRGNSPLHF. The DNA for the CDR3 is TGTGCCAGCAGCAGAGAGGTGAGGGGAAATTCACCCCTCCACTTT.

V gene TRBV5-1 combines with J gene TRBJ1-1; D call uncertain. This CDR3 has 15 amino acids. CDR1 and CDR2 (germline): SGHRS, YFSETQ. Deletions cut 0 bases from V and 0 bases from J, with 9 bases between. The CDR3 here is CASSLGSGMNTEAFF. The DNA of the CDR3 is TGCGCCAGCAGCTTGGGGTCTGGCATGAACACTGAAGCTTTCTTT.

The V gene is TRBV5-1, the J gene TRBJ2-5; possible D gene TRBD1, 6 bases. The CDR3 runs 15 residues. V lost 1 base, J lost 1 base, and 11 bases lay in between. Germline V gene sequence: CDR1 SGHRS, CDR2 YFSETQ. The CDR3 sequence is CASSLRTGPQETQYF. The CDR3 bases are TGCGCCAGCAGCTTGCGCACAGGGCCCCAAGAGACCCAGTACTTC.

V and J are TRBV9 and TRBJ2-2; D ambiguous. This CDR3 is 16 amino acids long. Deletions cut 1 base from V and 4 bases from J, with 14 bases between. Per the germline V gene, CDR1 is SGDLS and CDR2 is YYNGEE. CDR3 residues: CASSVSFSGGTGELFF. In DNA, the CDR3 is TGTGCCAGCAGCGTATCCTTTTCGGGTGGCACCGGGGAGCTGTTTTTT.

J is TRBJ2-2 and V is TRBV7-2; 7 nucleotides match TRBD1. Germline V CDR1 and CDR2: SGHTA, FQGNSA. J was trimmed by 6 bases and V by 8 bases; bases with no gene match: 12. CDR3 length: 15 residues. The CDR3 nucleotides read TGTGCCAGCGAGTTGGACAGGCGGCTTCCCGGGGAGCTGTTTTTT. Its protein is CASELDRRLPGELFF.

This clone appeared once. This chain uses TRBV19 with TRBJ1-4, with a possible D match to TRBD1 (6 bases). Between the trimmed V and J ends, which lost 5 bases and 3 bases, there was a span of 10 bases. Germline values: CDR1 LNHDA, CDR2 SQIVND (reference sequence). This CDR3 has 14 residues. CDR3 nucleotide sequence: TGTGCCAGTAGTCGGACAGCCTCTAATGAAAAACTGTTTTTT. It codes for CASSRTASNEKLFF.